This entry lists 3 T cell receptor beta chains sequenced from one sample in a study of OX40 agonist ivuxolimab in advanced cancers. Only in-frame clones appear in the TCRdb table, and some are missing; sequencing was by immunoSEQ multiplex PCR. Here the sample spans about 80,000 clones, more than 75% being singletons. The specimen comprised CD4+ or CD8+ T cells sorted from blood, sampled in a trial of the OX40 agonist ivuxolimab. These receptors were taken from an adult with an advanced solid tumor such as melanoma, head and neck, liver or kidney cancer.

The rearrangement joins TRBV9 to TRBJ2-7; D may match TRBD1 or TRBD2 (6 bases each). The CDR3 has 14 amino acids. Trimming pared 4 bases from V and 5 bases from J, leaving 16 bases between. The germline V gene encodes CDR1 SGDLS and CDR2 YYNGEE. The CDR3 region is CASSPRRGSDEQYF. The CDR3 DNA is TGTGCCAGCAGCCCCCGGAGGGGGTCTGACGAGCAGTACTTC.

This chain connects TRBV13 to TRBJ2-4, with 7 bases matching TRBD1. The CDR3 totals 17 residues. J was trimmed by 0 bases and V by 4 bases; bases with no gene match: 9. In germline, CDR1 is PRHDT, CDR2 FYEKMQ (reference sequence). CDR3 residues: CASSSWDSSIAKNIQYF. CDR3 bases: TGTGCCAGCAGCTCCTGGGACAGCAGTATAGCCAAAAACATTCAGTACTTC.

This rearrangement joins TRBV28 to TRBJ1-3; 8 bases are a match to TRBD1. The J segment lost 0 bases and the V segment lost 6 bases, leaving 10 bases of the junction unmatched. The germline V gene has CDR1 MDHEN and CDR2 SYDVKM. The CDR3 has 17 amino acids. The CDR3 coding sequence is TGTGCCAGCAGCCCGGACAGGGACTATATCTCTGGAAACACCATATATTTT. Translated: CASSPDRDYISGNTIYF.